These T cell receptor beta chains were read from a single sample in a study of OX40 agonist ivuxolimab in advanced cancers. Sequenced by immunoSEQ multiplex PCR; TCRdb stores in-frame clones only, minus some. The sample consists of tens of thousands of clones, under 85% of them appearing once. Here the sequenced sample was CD4+ or CD8+ T cells sorted from blood, taken in a trial of the OX40 agonist ivuxolimab. The receptors derive from an adult with an advanced solid tumor such as melanoma, head and neck, liver or kidney cancer. CDR3s leave out the opening cysteine and the closing phenylalanine or tryptophan. The D gene is left open where the match is weak.

v_call	d_call	j_call	cdr3_aa
TRBV7-6	NA	TRBJ2-2	ASSLVAGNTGELF
TRBV14	NA	TRBJ2-7	ASSQTRVLGEQY
TRBV7-9	NA	TRBJ1-3	ASSGGVPGNTIY
TRBV6-4	TRBD2	TRBJ2-5	ASSDSAGGPETQY
TRBV25-1	NA	TRBJ1-4	ASSEKRGKEKLF
TRBV4-3	TRBD1	TRBJ2-3	ASSQDGTEWDPDTQY
TRBV9	TRBD1	TRBJ1-2	ASSVEGAPNYGYT
TRBV7-9	NA	TRBJ2-2	ASSTGPETGELF
TRBV4-1	NA	TRBJ1-5	ASSQESVETHQPQH
TRBV27	NA	TRBJ2-7	ASSWMSEQY
TRBV5-4	NA	TRBJ1-2	ASSLESGNGYT
TRBV4-1	NA	TRBJ1-1	ASSQGWTTTNTEAF
TRBV5-1	NA	TRBJ2-1	ASSSRGGQGSEQF
TRBV4-1	NA	TRBJ1-6	ASSQEVGRDSYNSPLH
TRBV27	TRBD1	TRBJ2-1	ASRDRGIDEQF
TRBV7-8	NA	TRBJ1-5	ASSLSLRTNQPQH
TRBV6-5	NA	TRBJ2-2	ASSYAGAGTGELF
TRBV7-9	NA	TRBJ2-5	ASLGEAQY
TRBV27	NA	TRBJ2-1	ASSLYLGAYNEQF
TRBV27	NA	TRBJ2-1	ASSLGAGEQF
TRBV6-6	NA	TRBJ2-7	ASSYSTDGAYEQY
TRBV5-6	TRBD1	TRBJ2-5	ASSLWDRAYQETQY
TRBV11-2	NA	TRBJ1-2	ASSLTTRGYGYT
TRBV4-2	NA	TRBJ1-6	ASSQVVERALH
TRBV9	NA	TRBJ2-2	ASSSLDLNTGELF
TRBV7-9	NA	TRBJ1-5	ASSLEGSNQPQH
TRBV19	NA	TRBJ1-1	ATGDTVQTPMNTEAF
TRBV6-4	TRBD1	TRBJ2-2	ASSDTGGAGELF
TRBV2	NA	TRBJ2-7	ASNYGGPSDEQY
TRBV9	NA	TRBJ2-2	ASSPQGGGGVITGELF
TRBV9	TRBD2	TRBJ2-3	ASSVNLAGSTDTQY
TRBV19	NA	TRBJ1-1	ASNTRLGAGTEAF
TRBV5-5	NA	TRBJ2-7	ASSLGYRVTYEQY
TRBV9	TRBD1	TRBJ2-1	ASSLTGFEQF
TRBV4-3	NA	TRBJ2-7	ASSQDEGGSNPSYEQY
TRBV7-8	TRBD1	TRBJ1-2	ASSLPNRGQDGYT
TRBV7-8	TRBD2	TRBJ2-1	ASSPSGRGGNEQF
TRBV4-3	TRBD2	TRBJ2-1	ASSQDEAGGLFSYNEQF
TRBV10-3	TRBD1	NA	AISEQGDTVSYEQY
TRBV4-1	TRBD2	TRBJ2-5	ASSSGLVETQY
TRBV6-6	NA	TRBJ1-6	ASSLRGGYNSPLH
TRBV18	NA	TRBJ2-3	ASSPPRVGVPTDTQY